This T cell receptor beta chain was observed in a study of T-cell memory formation after mild COVID-19. Overall study: TCR clusters mostly belonged to single donors. Findings of the study overall: CD4+ contracting clones were found mainly in CM and EM, and CD8+ ones in EMRA. Balance between CD4 and CD8 was seen in clones contracting day 15 to 85, and a CD4+ lean was seen in later expanders.

In TCRdb, the 5' RACE reads were re-called with MiXCR into one record per CDR3 protein. Of 400,000 to 450,000 distinct CDR3 sequences in the sample, 18% were seen once. This CDR3 region has 15 residues. Germline V gene data show CDR1 as SEHNR and CDR2 as FQNEAQ (reference sequence). The V gene end was trimmed by 1 base and the J gene end by 4 bases; junction bases not matched to a gene: 3. The table lists this clonotype with a few counts. No antigen is known for it. The chain employs TRBV7-9 and TRBJ2-3; 9 nucleotides agree with TRBD1. Sequenced sample: PBMCs or a T cell subset sorted from them (not recorded which). This sequence was found in a young man who had mild COVID-19 (a few samples of this study predate the infection). Cell type and time point are not known. The CDR3 DNA follows: TGTGCCAGCAGCTTAGGGGACAGGGCCCCAGATACGCAGTATTTT. It is translated as CASSLGDRAPDTQYF.